A single sample is the source of the 30 T cell receptor beta chains below, sequenced in a study of cytomegalovirus exposure and HLA in healthy donors. PCR involved 60 Vbeta and 13 Jbeta primers. The assay was immunoSEQ multiplex PCR, and TCRdb's table has in-frame clones only and misses some. The table shows about 97,000 clones, with 60% to 75% occurring only once. The source material was PBMCs. These receptors were collected from a woman in her thirties or forties in good health and CMV-seronegative.

This chain joins TRBV27 and TRBJ1-1; the D gene is possibly TRBD1 (5 bases). V dropped 4 bases and J dropped 0 bases, with 12 bases sitting between them. Germline V gene lookup returns CDR1 MNHEY and CDR2 SMNVEV (reference sequence). The CDR3 runs 15 residues. The CDR3 region has the DNA TGTGCCAGCAGTTCCTGGGAAGGGGTGAACACTGAAGCTTTCTTT. As protein: CASSSWEGVNTEAFF.

J is TRBJ2-1 and V is TRBV11-2; 9 nucleotides align to TRBD1. Per germline, CDR1 SGHAT and CDR2 FQNNGV. The CDR3 spans 16 residues. V lost 3 bases and J lost 4; bases outside the gene matches: 7. CDR3 in amino acids: CASSLNRDRAYNEQFF. The CDR3 coding sequence is TGTGCCAGCAGCTTGAACCGGGACAGGGCATACAATGAGCAGTTCTTC. Based on the CDR3 plus reference TRBV11-2 and TRBJ2-1, the full variable domain is EAGVAQSPRYKIIEKRQSVAFWCNPISGHATLYWYQQILGQGPKLLIQFQNNGVVDDSQLPKDRFSAERLKGVDSTLKIQPAKLEDSAVYLCASSLNRDRAYNEQFFGPGTRLTVL.

V is TRBV5-6 and J is TRBJ2-4, with TRBD1 identical over 7 bases. The V gene's germline CDR1 is SGHDT and CDR2 YYEEEE. This CDR3 has 16 residues. V trimming: 1 base; J trimming: 2 bases; junction bases outside the gene matches: 6. The CDR3 bases are TGTGCCAGCAGCTTGTCTAGGGGGCAATCCAAAAACATTCAGTACTTC. This encodes CASSLSRGQSKNIQYF.

The chain employs TRBV2 and TRBJ1-2; TRBD1 matches 7 bases. Germline CDR1 reads SNHLY; CDR2 reads FYNNEI. This CDR3 has 16 residues. V shed 2 bases and J 2 bases; nucleotides not matched to a gene: 8. The CDR3, as DNA: TGTGCCAGCAGTGAACCCCGGGGCAGGGGGAACTATGGCTACACCTTC. Residues: CASSEPRGRGNYGYTF.

The rearrangement links TRBV30 to TRBJ2-1; D unresolved. CDR1 and CDR2 from the germline V gene are GTSNPN and SVGIG (reference sequence). V dropped 0 bases and J dropped 7 bases, with 10 bases sitting between them. The CDR3 has 13 residues. The CDR3 loop is CAWSVGWANEQFF. CDR3 coding DNA: TGTGCCTGGAGTGTGGGCTGGGCGAATGAGCAGTTCTTC.

The chain is built from TRBV7-8 and TRBJ2-7, with 11 bases that match TRBD2. The CDR3 sequence is 20 residues long. V lost 2 bases and J lost 0; bases outside the gene matches: 15. Germline V gene data show CDR1 as SGHVS and CDR2 as FQNEAQ. The CDR3 here is CASSLFPRMVAGGSSYEQYF. The CDR3 DNA reads TGTGCCAGCAGCTTATTTCCGCGGATGGTAGCGGGAGGGTCCTCCTACGAGCAGTACTTC.

J is TRBJ1-2 and V is TRBV29-1; 9 bases line up with TRBD1. CDR1 and CDR2 (germline): SQVTM, ANQGSEA. V shed 4 bases, J shed 1 base, and the junction held 1 base outside the gene matches. The CDR3 spans 13 residues. The CDR3, as DNA: TGCAGCGTTGGACAGGGGGTTAACTATGGCTACACCTTC. The encoded protein is CSVGQGVNYGYTF.

The rearrangement joins TRBV19 to TRBJ2-2, with D possibly TRBD2 on 6 matching bases. This CDR3 has 14 residues. Per germline, CDR1 LNHDA and CDR2 SQIVND (reference sequence). Trimming stripped 11 bases from V and 3 bases from J, with 16 bases between. CDR3 region: CASGEVTHTGELFF. The CDR3 coding sequence is TGTGCCTCGGGGGAGGTGACGCACACCGGGGAGCTGTTTTTT.

This chain uses TRBV12-1 with TRBJ1-2; TRBD1 is the table's D call and was not checked against the DNA. TRBV12-1 is a known pseudogene. CDR3 length: 17 residues. The CDR3 DNA reads as TGTGCCAGCAGCTCCGTAAAACCGGGACAGTCGATTTATGGCTACACCTTC. Its translation is CASSSVKPGQSIYGYTF.

The genes are TRBV7-2 and TRBJ2-3; 8 bases map to TRBD2. This CDR3 region has 15 residues. J lost 4 bases, V lost 5 bases, and 8 bases had no gene match. Germline lookup yields CDR1 SGHTA and CDR2 FQGNSA. For the CDR3, the DNA is TGTGCCAGCAGCCTTTCGGGAGGGCCTCCAGATACGCAGTATTTT. Translating it yields CASSLSGGPPDTQYF.

This rearrangement joins TRBV7-3 to TRBJ2-1, with D possibly matching TRBD2 (5 bases). The CDR3 has 12 residues. V was cut by 3 bases and J by 6 bases, with 6 bases left in between. CDR1 is SGHTA, CDR2 FQGTGA, per germline. In DNA, the CDR3 is TGTGCCAGCAGCTTGGGGAGCAATGAGCAGTTCTTC. Translated: CASSLGSNEQFF. Complete variable domain (other parts from reference TRBV7-3 and TRBJ2-1): GAGVSQTPSNKVTEKGKYVELRCDPISGHTALYWYRQSLGQGPEFLIYFQGTGAADDSGLPNDRFFAVRPEGSVSTLKIQRTERGDSAVYLCASSLGSNEQFFGPGTRLTVL.

The chain links TRBV9 to TRBJ2-3; the D is unclear. CDR1 SGDLS and CDR2 YYNGEE come from the germline V gene. The CDR3 length is 13 residues. Trimming stripped 3 bases from V and 0 bases from J, with 5 bases between. Here the CDR3 DNA reads TGTGCCAGCAGCGACGGGAGCACAGATACGCAGTATTTT. This gives the protein CASSDGSTDTQYF.

This sequence joins TRBV21-1 and TRBJ2-7; TRBD1 is taken as the D call from the table, unchecked against the DNA. TRBV21-1 is described as a pseudogene. The CDR3 extends over 15 amino acids. The CDR3 sequence: CASGPRTGGPYEQYF. CDR3 nucleotide sequence: TGTGCCAGCGGCCCCAGGACAGGGGGCCCCTACGAGCAGTACTTC.

This clone was recorded only once. This chain connects TRBV7-2 to TRBJ2-6; possibly TRBD1 for D (7 bases). CDR3 length: 19 residues. Between the trimmed V and J ends, which lost 5 bases and 0 bases, there was a span of 20 bases. Germline CDR1 reads SGHTA; CDR2 reads FQGNSA. The CDR3 DNA reads TGTGCCAGCAGCGTAATCCCGACAGGGAGGAGCTCTGGGGCCAACGTCCTGACTTTC. As protein: CASSVIPTGRSSGANVLTF.

Details on this clone: The DNA is omitted, as the CDR3 cannot be located on it reliably, and the CDR3 follows TCRdb's listing. The chain links TRBV21-1 to TRBJ2-7; the DNA was not compared with TRBD1, the D call given in the table. TRBV21-1 is an annotated pseudogene. The length of the CDR3 is 18 amino acids, counting both ends. This chain's CDR3 is CASSKGMVWGHGSYEQYF.

This clone appeared a single time. This sequence joins TRBV5-4 and TRBJ2-3, with D possibly being TRBD2 (6 bases). The CDR3 has 16 residues. Germline CDR1 SGHNT, CDR2 YYREEE (reference sequence). V lost 0 bases and J lost 2, with 13 bases in between. Here the CDR3 reads CASSLEGRGPTDTQYF. The CDR3 DNA reads TGTGCCAGCAGCTTGGAGGGGCGGGGACCCACAGATACGCAGTATTTT.

The CDR3 sequence: CASSSGTGAIEQYF. CDR3 bases: TGCGCCAGCAGCTCCGGGACAGGGGCTATCGAGCAGTACTTC. The chain uses TRBV5-1 and TRBJ2-7, with TRBD1 identical over 10 bases. CDR3 length: 14 residues. Germline assignment: CDR1 SGHRS and CDR2 YFSETQ. Trimming removed 3 bases from V and 6 bases from J; junction bases left unmatched: 6.

This sequence joins TRBV7-2 and TRBJ1-3; 7 bases fit TRBD1. Trimming at V came to 6 bases and at J to 2 bases, leaving 4 bases not matched to a gene. Germline CDR1 reads SGHTA; CDR2 reads FQGNSA. The CDR3 consists of 14 residues. Here the CDR3 reads CASRHTGAGNTIYF. The CDR3 DNA follows: TGTGCCAGCAGGCATACAGGGGCTGGAAACACCATATATTTT.

The chain recombines TRBV2 with TRBJ1-5; D is uncertain. Trimming removed 4 bases from V and 5 bases from J, with 3 bases in between. Germline CDR1 is SNHLY and CDR2 is FYNNEI. The length of the CDR3 is 11 residues. CDR3 bases: TGTGCCAGCAGTGTAGATCAGCCCCAGCATTTT. Protein product: CASSVDQPQHF.

As regards this clone: One end of the junction varies from germline; a read error may be responsible. V and J are TRBV7-7 and TRBJ2-5; 9 positions agree with TRBD2. This CDR3 spans 14 amino acids. Germline V gives CDR1 SSHAT, CDR2 FNYEAQ (reference sequence). The CDR3 here is CASSLSGRQETQYF. CDR3 DNA: TGTGCTAGCAGCTTAAGCGGGAGGCAAGAGACCCAGTACTTC. Looking up the rest from reference TRBV7-7 and TRBJ2-5 gives the full variable domain: GAGVSQSPRYKVTKRGQDVTLRCDPISSHATLYWYQQALGQGPEFLTYFNYEAQPDKSGLPSDRFSAERPEGSISTLTIQRTEQRDSAMYRCASSLSGRQETQYFGPGTRLLVL.

This rearrangement joins TRBV7-9 to TRBJ2-7; a possible D gene is TRBD1 (6 bases). The CDR3 has 12 amino acids. Germline V gene data show CDR1 as SEHNR and CDR2 as FQNEAQ (reference sequence). Trimming shortened V by 3 bases and J by 4 bases, and 7 bases separated the two germline ends. As DNA, the CDR3 is TGTGCCAGCAGCTTGACAGGTTACGAGCAGTACTTC. This sequence encodes CASSLTGYEQYF. Full variable domain (outside the CDR3, taken from reference TRBV7-9 and TRBJ2-7): DTGVSQNPRHKITKRGQNVTFRCDPISEHNRLYWYRQTLGQGPEFLTYFQNEAQLEKSRLLSDRFSAERPKGSFSTLEIQRTEQGDSAMYLCASSLTGYEQYFGPGTRLTVT.

The V and J genes are TRBV9 and TRBJ2-1; TRBD2 matches at 11 bases. The CDR3 has 16 amino acids. The J segment lost 4 bases and the V segment lost 0 bases, leaving 3 bases of the junction unmatched. Per the germline V gene, CDR1 is SGDLS and CDR2 is YYNGEE. CDR3 sequence: CASSVAASGGYNEQFF. The CDR3 region has the DNA TGTGCCAGCAGCGTAGCGGCTAGCGGGGGGTACAATGAGCAGTTCTTC.

This clone was counted a few times. V is TRBV30 and J is TRBJ2-7, with 7 nucleotides matching TRBD1. V was pared by 3 bases and J by 1 base, with 6 bases of the junction left unmatched. The length of the CDR3 is 14 residues. The germline V gene has CDR1 GTSNPN and CDR2 SVGIG (reference sequence). The DNA for the CDR3 is TGTGCCTGGAGGAGGGACAGCAGTTCCTACGAGCAGTACTTC. Translation: CAWRRDSSSYEQYF.

Only a few counts were recorded for this clone. This chain links TRBV6-5 with TRBJ1-5; D might be TRBD1 (6 bases). The CDR3 spans 14 residues. The V gene lost 6 bases and the J gene lost 3 bases, with 12 bases spanning the gap. The V gene's germline CDR1 is MNHEY and CDR2 SVGAGI. CDR3 sequence (DNA): TGTGCCAGCAGCCGTGGGGGCAACAATCAGCCCCAGCATTTT. It specifies CASSRGGNNQPQHF.

The V gene is TRBV13, the J gene TRBJ2-2; D might be TRBD1 (6 bases). V was shortened by 3 bases and J by 6 bases, with 8 bases between the two germline ends. The CDR3 covers 13 residues. Germline V gene data show CDR1 as PRHDT and CDR2 as FYEKMQ (reference sequence). CDR3 sequence: CASSFRGSGELFF. DNA for the CDR3: TGTGCCAGCAGCTTCAGGGGTTCCGGGGAGCTGTTTTTT.

The V call is TRBV10-3, the J call TRBJ2-5, with TRBD1 matching 9 bases. The CDR3 is 14 residues long. V lost 4 bases, J lost 5 bases, and 5 bases stayed unmatched. CDR1 is ENHRY and CDR2 is SYGVKD in the germline V gene. Here the CDR3 DNA reads TGTGCCATCAGTGGGACAGGGGTGATGGAGACCCAGTACTTC. This encodes CAISGTGVMETQYF.

The rearrangement links TRBV5-6 to TRBJ2-3; 11 nucleotides line up with TRBD2. The CDR3 runs to 16 residues. The germline CDR1 and CDR2 sequences are SGHDT and YYEEEE. V was pared by 0 bases and J by 3 bases, with 3 bases of the junction left unmatched. The CDR3 loop reads CASSLGLAGTTDTQYF. Written as DNA, the CDR3 is TGTGCCAGCAGCTTGGGACTAGCGGGGACGACAGATACGCAGTATTTT.

This chain joins TRBV4-3 and TRBJ1-2, with D possibly TRBD1 on 6 matching bases. Germline V gene sequence: CDR1 LGHNA, CDR2 YSLEER. V was pared by 2 bases and J by 7 bases, with 11 bases between. CDR3 length: 13 amino acids. CDR3 sequence (DNA): TGCGCCAGCAGCCAAAGGGGGAGGGTTGGCTACACCTTC. This translates into CASSQRGRVGYTF.

The chain employs TRBV19 and TRBJ2-5; 7 nucleotides align to TRBD1. The J call is in doubt because the DNA end fits TRBJ2-7 better. This CDR3 has 15 residues. Germline V gives CDR1 LNHDA, CDR2 SQIVND (reference sequence). The CDR3: CASRARTGATYEQYF. CDR3 bases: TGTGCCAGTAGAGCCCGGACAGGAGCAACCTACGAGCAGTACTTC.

The rearrangement uses TRBV30 and TRBJ1-5; the D is unclear. This CDR3 contains 14 residues. CDR1 GTSNPN and CDR2 SVGIG come from the germline V gene (reference sequence). V lost 0 bases and J lost 7, with 13 bases in between. The CDR3: CAWSVRGSRQPQHF. As DNA, the CDR3 is TGTGCCTGGAGTGTACGAGGCAGCCGACAGCCCCAGCATTTT. Variable domain in full (rest from reference TRBV30 and TRBJ1-5): SQTIHQWPATLVQPVGSPLSLECTVEGTSNPNLYWYRQAAGRGLQLLFYSVGIGQISSEVPQNLSASRPQDRQFILSSKKLLLSDSGFYLCAWSVRGSRQPQHFGDGTRLSIL.